Listed below are T cell receptor beta chains from one sample, sequenced in a study of blood T cell repertoires in COVID-19. Data came from immunoSEQ multiplex PCR; TCRdb stores just in-frame clones and leaves some out. Here the sample spans 170,000 or so clones, roughly 89% being singletons. The sequenced sample consisted of peripheral blood. The receptors derive from a woman aged 18 to 35 who had recovered from COVID-19. Both conserved end residues are trimmed from each CDR3. Each record gives: V gene, J gene, CDR3 protein.

V gene: TRBV4-3; J gene: TRBJ1-2; CDR3 protein: ASSQGTGGGYGYT
V gene: TRBV3-1/TRBV3-2; J gene: TRBJ2-1; CDR3 protein: ASSQDSSGTYNEQF
V gene: TRBV21-1; J gene: TRBJ1-2; CDR3 protein: ASSKSQGISGYT
V gene: TRBV15; J gene: TRBJ1-5; CDR3 protein: ATSRVGAGGQPQH
V gene: TRBV27; J gene: TRBJ2-1; CDR3 protein: ASSEQGNPYNEQF
V gene: TRBV3-1/TRBV3-2; J gene: TRBJ2-3; CDR3 protein: ASSMTGLTDTQY
V gene: TRBV2; J gene: TRBJ2-1; CDR3 protein: ASSRLADFNEQF
V gene: TRBV14; J gene: TRBJ1-1; CDR3 protein: ASSQHIFYRGPGTEAF
V gene: TRBV3-1/TRBV3-2; J gene: TRBJ2-3; CDR3 protein: ASSQVLPGRGTDTQY
V gene: TRBV6-2/TRBV6-3; J gene: TRBJ2-5; CDR3 protein: ASSFNLGLGRQETQY
V gene: TRBV28; J gene: TRBJ1-1; CDR3 protein: ASWRGMNTEAF
V gene: TRBV12-5; J gene: TRBJ2-1; CDR3 protein: ASGLGSQQF
V gene: TRBV19; J gene: TRBJ1-1; CDR3 protein: ASSLGRGMNTEAF
V gene: TRBV10-3; J gene: TRBJ2-2; CDR3 protein: ATLSGLGTGELF
V gene: TRBV10-3; J gene: TRBJ1-2; CDR3 protein: AITPRQGAGYGYT
V gene: TRBV7-3; J gene: TRBJ2-1; CDR3 protein: ASSLIKLSYNEQF
V gene: TRBV7-8; J gene: TRBJ2-3; CDR3 protein: ASSLVEGGLSTDTQY
V gene: TRBV3-1/TRBV3-2; J gene: TRBJ1-1; CDR3 protein: ASSPRTAPMNTEAF
V gene: TRBV29-1; J gene: TRBJ2-1; CDR3 protein: SVGWTGGYNEQF
V gene: TRBV7-9; J gene: TRBJ2-3; CDR3 protein: ASSHTGAAGGSRDTQY
V gene: TRBV5-1; J gene: TRBJ2-1; CDR3 protein: ASSSGLAVSNEQF
V gene: TRBV7-3; J gene: TRBJ2-1; CDR3 protein: ASSRQGGLSYNEQF
V gene: TRBV4-1; J gene: TRBJ1-2; CDR3 protein: ASRQDMADSYGYT
V gene: TRBV18; J gene: TRBJ2-1; CDR3 protein: ASSPPGGSSYNEQF
V gene: TRBV27; J gene: TRBJ2-3; CDR3 protein: ASSSQTGGTQY
V gene: TRBV7-2; J gene: TRBJ1-3; CDR3 protein: ASSFGTGTYAGNTIY
V gene: TRBV28; J gene: TRBJ2-5; CDR3 protein: ASSQGQGIGQETQY
V gene: TRBV9; J gene: TRBJ2-3; CDR3 protein: ASSGATHYTDTQY
V gene: TRBV6-5; J gene: TRBJ1-5; CDR3 protein: ASSNEWESNQPQH
V gene: TRBV21-1; J gene: TRBJ2-3; CDR3 protein: ASSGSGLGDTQY
V gene: TRBV7-2; J gene: TRBJ2-5; CDR3 protein: ASSVRQGGIGTQY
V gene: TRBV28; J gene: TRBJ2-3; CDR3 protein: ASSLDPSGSPDTQY
V gene: TRBV13; J gene: TRBJ1-6; CDR3 protein: ASSLGVPRGNSPLH
V gene: TRBV11-1; J gene: TRBJ1-6; CDR3 protein: ASSLSESSYNSPLH
V gene: TRBV28; J gene: TRBJ1-1; CDR3 protein: ASLLRSGAEAF
V gene: TRBV6-4; J gene: TRBJ2-1; CDR3 protein: ASSEALGAEGSYNEQF
V gene: TRBV5-6; J gene: TRBJ1-2; CDR3 protein: ASSLGPGANYGYT
V gene: TRBV6-1; J gene: TRBJ1-4; CDR3 protein: ASSEGHATNEKLF